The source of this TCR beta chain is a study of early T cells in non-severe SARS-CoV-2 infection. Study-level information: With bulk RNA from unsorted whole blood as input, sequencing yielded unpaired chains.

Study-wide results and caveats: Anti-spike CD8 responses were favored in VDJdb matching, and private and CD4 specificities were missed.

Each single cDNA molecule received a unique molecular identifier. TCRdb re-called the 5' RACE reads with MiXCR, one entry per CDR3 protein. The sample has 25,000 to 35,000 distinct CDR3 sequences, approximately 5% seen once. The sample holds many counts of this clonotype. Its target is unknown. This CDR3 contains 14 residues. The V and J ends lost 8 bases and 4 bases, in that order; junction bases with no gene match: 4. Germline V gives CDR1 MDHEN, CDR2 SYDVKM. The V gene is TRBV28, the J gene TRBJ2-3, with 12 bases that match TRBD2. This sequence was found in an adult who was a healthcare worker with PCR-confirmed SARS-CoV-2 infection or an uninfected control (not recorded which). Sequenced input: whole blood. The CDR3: CASSSGGAPDTQYF. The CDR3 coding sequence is TGTGCCAGCTCTAGCGGGGGGGCGCCAGATACGCAGTATTTT.